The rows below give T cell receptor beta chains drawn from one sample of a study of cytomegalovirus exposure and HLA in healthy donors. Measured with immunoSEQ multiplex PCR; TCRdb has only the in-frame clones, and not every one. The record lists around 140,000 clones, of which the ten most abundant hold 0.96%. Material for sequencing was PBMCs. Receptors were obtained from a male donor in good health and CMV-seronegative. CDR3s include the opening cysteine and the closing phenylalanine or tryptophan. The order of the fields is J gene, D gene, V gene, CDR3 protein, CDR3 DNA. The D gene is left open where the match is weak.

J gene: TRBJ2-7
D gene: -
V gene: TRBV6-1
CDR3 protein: CASSKGSYYEQYF
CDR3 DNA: TGTGCCAGCAGTAAGGGGTCCTACTACGAGCAGTACTTC

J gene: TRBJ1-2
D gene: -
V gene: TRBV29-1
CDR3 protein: CSVVAREGYTF
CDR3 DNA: TGCAGCGTTGTAGCCAGGGAAGGCTACACCTTC

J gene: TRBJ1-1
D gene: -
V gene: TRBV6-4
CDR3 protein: CASSVAGGTEAFF
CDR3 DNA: TGTGCCAGCAGTGTGGCGGGCGGCACTGAAGCTTTCTTT

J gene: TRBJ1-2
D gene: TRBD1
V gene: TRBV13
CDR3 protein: CASSVITGALNYGYTF
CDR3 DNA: TGTGCCAGCAGCGTAATTACAGGGGCCCTTAACTATGGCTACACCTTC

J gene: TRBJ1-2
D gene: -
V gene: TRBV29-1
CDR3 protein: CSVWGRQTEGYTF
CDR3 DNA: TGCAGCGTTTGGGGGCGGCAAACAGAGGGCTACACCTTC

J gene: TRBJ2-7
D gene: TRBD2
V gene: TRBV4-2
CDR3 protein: CASSQDGGLASYEQYF
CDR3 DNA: TGTGCCAGCAGCCAGGATGGGGGACTAGCGTCCTACGAGCAGTACTTC

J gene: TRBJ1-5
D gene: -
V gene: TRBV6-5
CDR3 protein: CASRGAKGQPQHF
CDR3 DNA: TGTGCCAGCAGGGGAGCGAAGGGTCAGCCCCAGCATTTT

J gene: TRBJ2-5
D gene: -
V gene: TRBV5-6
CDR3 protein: CASSFRTGRASDKETQYF
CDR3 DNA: TGTGCCAGCAGCTTTAGGACGGGTAGGGCTAGCGACAAAGAGACCCAGTACTTC

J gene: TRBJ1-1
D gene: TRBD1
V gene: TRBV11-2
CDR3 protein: CASSLDPRDRKDQAFF
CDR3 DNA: TGTGCCAGCAGCTTAGATCCGCGGGACAGGAAAGACCAAGCTTTCTTT

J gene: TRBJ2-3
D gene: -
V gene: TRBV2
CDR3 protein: CASRGRLRTDTQYF
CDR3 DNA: TGTGCCAGCAGGGGTAGACTACGCACAGATACGCAGTATTTT

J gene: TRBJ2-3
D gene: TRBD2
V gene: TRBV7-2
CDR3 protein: CASSLRSGGGTDTQYF
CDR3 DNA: TGTGCCAGCAGCTTACGGAGCGGGGGGGGCACAGATACGCAGTATTTT

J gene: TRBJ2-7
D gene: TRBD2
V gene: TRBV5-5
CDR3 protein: CASSAGLAGEMGYEQYF
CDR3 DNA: TGTGCCAGCAGCGCTGGACTAGCGGGAGAGATGGGCTACGAGCAGTACTTC

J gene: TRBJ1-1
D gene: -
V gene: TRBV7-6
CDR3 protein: CASSLAAEGLGNTEAFF
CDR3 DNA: TGTGCCAGCAGCTTAGCGGCGGAGGGGTTAGGGAACACTGAAGCTTTCTTT

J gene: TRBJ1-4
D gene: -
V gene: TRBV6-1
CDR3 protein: CASSESETGGEKLFF
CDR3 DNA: TGTGCCAGCAGTGAATCAGAAACAGGTGGTGAAAAACTGTTTTTT